These 21 T cell receptor beta chains came from one sample sequenced in a study of molecular identifiers for immune sequencing clone quantification (dated by TCRdb to 2016 to 2019). The library was generated by PCR. TCRdb records NextSeq 500 as the sequencer. TCRdb trimmed the raw reads at Q25, called clones with MiXCR and kept productive beta chains. Rows with a matching CDR3 protein are joined into one entry that keeps the most common DNA and genes. Counted in this sample were about 500,000 distinct CDR3 sequences; around 23% of them appeared once. 0.7% to 0.9% of the sample lies in the top ten. The specimen sequenced was naive CD8+ T cells from blood, with Jurkat cell RNA spiked in. The sample's cell subset or site label, decoded: FACS-sorted CD8+CD4-CCR7+CD45RA+ naive T cells. These receptors were obtained from a human donor in good health. Some libraries in this study had Jurkat cell RNA spiked in.

The rearrangement links TRBV3-1 to TRBJ1-3; weak D call: TRBD1 (5 bases). This CDR3 has 16 amino acids. Trimming removed 4 bases from V and 3 bases from J, with 16 bases in between. Germline V lookup: CDR1 LGHDT, CDR2 YNNKEL (reference sequence). In DNA, the CDR3 is TGTGCCAGCAGCCCCCCCTTGGGGGGTAGTGGAAACACCATATATTTT. It is translated as CASSPPLGGSGNTIYF.

This clonotype was seen a handful of times. The chain carries TRBV30 and TRBJ2-5, with D possibly TRBD2 on 6 matching bases. CDR1 GTSNPN and CDR2 SVGIG come from the germline V gene (reference sequence). V was pared by 0 bases and J by 5 bases, with 13 bases between. This CDR3 is built from 14 residues. The CDR3: CAWSVPEGLETQYF. CDR3 nucleotide sequence: TGTGCCTGGAGTGTACCGGAGGGGTTGGAGACCCAGTACTTC.

Only a few counts were recorded for this clonotype. The chain uses TRBV6-5 and TRBJ2-7, with 7 nucleotides matching TRBD1. V lost 7 bases to trimming and J lost 2 bases; unmatched junction nucleotides: 11. Germline V CDR1 and CDR2: MNHEY, SVGAGI. The CDR3 extends over 15 amino acids. CDR3 protein: CASKTGDSPTYEQYF. The CDR3 DNA is TGTGCCAGCAAAACAGGGGACAGTCCAACCTACGAGCAGTACTTC.

On this clonotype itself: A much larger clone sits a single nucleotide away, making a read error possible. The chain combines TRBV30 with TRBJ2-3; D call uncertain. CDR1 is GTSNPN and CDR2 is SVGIG in the germline V gene (reference sequence). The CDR3 is made up of 13 amino acids. Trimming removed 2 bases from V and 4 bases from J, with 10 bases in between. DNA for the CDR3: TGTGCCTGGAGTCGGACCATCGCAGATACGCAGTATTTT. It encodes CAWSRTIADTQYF.

The chain employs TRBV7-9 and TRBJ2-2; possible D gene TRBD1, 5 bases. Germline V gives CDR1 SEHNR, CDR2 FQNEAQ (reference sequence). Between the trimmed V and J ends, which lost 7 bases and 6 bases, there was a span of 9 bases. CDR3 size: 12 residues. CDR3 loop: CASTGKPGELFF. The CDR3 DNA follows: TGTGCCAGCACAGGGAAGCCCGGGGAGCTGTTTTTT.

This clonotype has a count of ten or more. The chain couples TRBV7-9 to TRBJ2-3; no firm D call. Germline V CDR1 and CDR2: SEHNR, FQNEAQ (reference sequence). CDR3 size: 12 residues. V lost 6 bases and J 2 bases, leaving 6 bases between the germline ends. The CDR3 here is CASRLYTDTQYF. The CDR3 nucleotides are TGTGCCAGCAGATTGTACACAGATACGCAGTATTTT. Supplemented by reference TRBV7-9 and TRBJ2-3, the full variable domain reads DTGVSQNPRHKITKRGQNVTFRCDPISEHNRLYWYRQTLGQGPEFLTYFQNEAQLEKSRLLSDRFSAERPKGSFSTLEIQRTEQGDSAMYLCASRLYTDTQYFGPGTRLTVL.

This clonotype was observed many times. The chain joins TRBV11-2 to TRBJ2-3, with 7 bases matching TRBD1. Germline loops: CDR1 SGHAT, CDR2 FQNNGV. The CDR3 is 18 residues long. The ends lost 0 bases at V and 0 bases at J; junction bases unmatched: 9. CDR3 loop: CASSLEQGPLFSTDTQYF. CDR3 DNA sequence: TGTGCCAGCAGCTTAGAACAGGGGCCGTTGTTCAGCACAGATACGCAGTATTTT.

This clonotype was counted a few times. The V call is TRBV24-1, the J call TRBJ2-2; a possible D gene is TRBD1 (5 bases). The germline gives CDR1 KGHDR, CDR2 SFDVKD. V lost 7 bases, J lost 6 bases, and 11 bases lay in between. The CDR3 is made up of 13 amino acids. For the CDR3, the DNA is TGTGCCACCAGCGCTTGGGGCTCCGGGGAGCTGTTTTTT. It encodes CATSAWGSGELFF.

This clonotype was seen a handful of times. The chain employs TRBV27 and TRBJ2-7; the match to TRBD1 covers 8 bases. The CDR3 is 14 residues long. Looked up from germline, CDR1 is MNHEY and CDR2 is SMNVEV (reference sequence). Losses at the gene ends were 8 bases for V and 4 bases for J; bases not matched to a gene: 10. The CDR3 nucleotides are TGTGCCAGCGCCTTGACAGGGGTTCGGTACGAGCAGTACTTC. It translates to CASALTGVRYEQYF.

Points on this clonotype: This may arise from a read error, as a much more abundant clone is one base away. This chain uses TRBV10-2 with TRBJ2-3, with D possibly being TRBD1 (5 bases). Germline V gene data show CDR1 as WSHSY and CDR2 as SAAADI. CDR3 length equals 15 residues. Trimming took off 1 base at V and 11 bases at J, with 19 bases between the two ends. CDR3 nucleotide sequence: TGCGCCAGCAGTGAGTTGACGGTTGGGGCCTCGAGGCAGTATTTT. Translated, it gives CASSELTVGASRQYF.

J is TRBJ2-3 and V is TRBV7-3; maybe TRBD2 (5 bases). This CDR3 is built from 15 residues. V dropped 1 base and J dropped 5 bases, with 13 bases sitting between them. CDR1 is SGHTA, CDR2 FQGTGA, per germline. CDR3 nucleotide sequence: TGTGCCAGCAGCTTAAAAATCGGGGAAGAAGATACGCAGTATTTT. Translating it yields CASSLKIGEEDTQYF.

This clonotype showed up just a few times. The gene calls are TRBV7-9 and TRBJ2-7; D is ambiguous. Germline-derived CDR1 and CDR2 are SEHNR and FQNEAQ (reference sequence). V was clipped by 8 bases and J by 0 bases, with 8 bases between them. There are 12 residues in the CDR3. CDR3 in DNA: TGTGCCAGCGCGTTCAGCTCCTACGAGCAGTACTTC. It codes for CASAFSSYEQYF.

This chain links TRBV24-1 with TRBJ1-1; a weak D match, TRBD1 (5 bases). Germline CDR1 is KGHDR and CDR2 is SFDVKD. The V end lost 0 bases, the J end lost 8 bases, and 6 bases lay between the germline ends. The CDR3 spans 12 residues. The CDR3 loop reads CATSDLTGEAFF. DNA for the CDR3: TGTGCCACCAGTGATTTGACAGGAGAAGCTTTCTTT.

With respect to this clonotype: No conserved phenylalanine or tryptophan is present at the end of the CDR3, so a read error is the likely explanation. The chain carries TRBV27 and TRBJ2-7, with a weak D call TRBD2 (6 bases). V was trimmed by 6 bases and J by 9 bases, leaving 24 bases between them. From germline, CDR1 is MNHEY and CDR2 SMNVEV (reference sequence). This CDR3 has 15 residues. CDR3 sequence (DNA): TGTGCCAGCAGCGCGGGACGGCCGGGATCCTCCGGGCAGTACTTA. This sequence encodes CASSAGRPGSSGQYL.

V and J are TRBV30 and TRBJ2-1; the D gene is possibly TRBD1 (6 bases). CDR1 is GTSNPN and CDR2 is SVGIG in the germline V gene (reference sequence). The germline V and J ends were trimmed by 5 bases and 2 bases, with 10 bases remaining between them. The CDR3 is 13 amino acids. The CDR3 sequence is CAWSGQPYNEQFF. The DNA of the CDR3 is TGTGCCTGGTCCGGACAGCCCTACAATGAGCAGTTCTTC.

This clonotype has a single count. This rearrangement joins TRBV19 to TRBJ2-3; TRBD2 agrees at 14 bases. Germline-derived CDR1 and CDR2 are LNHDA and SQIVND (reference sequence). The trim removed 1 base at V and 4 bases at J, leaving 4 bases unmatched. This CDR3 contains 17 residues. The CDR3 region has the DNA TGTGCCAGTAGTATAGGCGGGACTAGCGGGAGTGCAGATACGCAGTATTTT. Translated: CASSIGGTSGSADTQYF. Filled out from reference TRBV19 and TRBJ2-3, the complete variable domain reads DGGITQSPKYLFRKEGQNVTLSCEQNLNHDAMYWYRQDPGQGLRLIYYSQIVNDFQKGDIAEGYSVSREKKESFPLTVTSAQKNPTAFYLCASSIGGTSGSADTQYFGPGTRLTVL.

The gene calls are TRBV27 and TRBJ2-7; D is perhaps TRBD1 (6 bases). Trimming pared 4 bases from V and 0 bases from J, leaving 16 bases between. CDR3 length: 16 residues. Germline assignment: CDR1 MNHEY and CDR2 SMNVEV (reference sequence). This CDR3 reads CASSSRQALNSYEQYF. DNA for the CDR3: TGTGCCAGCAGTTCCCGACAGGCCCTCAACTCCTACGAGCAGTACTTC.

This clonotype came up once. V usage is TRBV6-5 and J usage is TRBJ2-3; 11 positions match TRBD2. The V and J ends lost 7 bases and 5 bases, in that order; junction bases with no gene match: 8. The length of the CDR3 is 15 residues. CDR1 is MNHEY and CDR2 is SVGAGI in the germline V gene. Here the CDR3 reads CASTIAGGPGDTQYF. CDR3 nucleotide sequence: TGTGCCAGCACAATAGCGGGGGGGCCTGGAGATACGCAGTATTTT.

The chain uses TRBV7-8 and TRBJ1-2, with a weak D call TRBD1 (6 bases). V lost 4 bases to trimming and J lost 8 bases, with 17 bases between them. The CDR3 loop spans 14 amino acids. The germline V gene has CDR1 SGHVS and CDR2 FQNEAQ. The CDR3 here is CASSSLRGGIGYTF. The CDR3 DNA follows: TGTGCCAGCAGCTCGCTTAGGGGGGGAATCGGCTACACCTTC.

This clonotype was picked up many times. The genes are TRBV29-1 and TRBJ1-3; D uncertain. In germline, CDR1 is SQVTM, CDR2 ANQGSEA. Trimming cost V 5 bases and J 0 bases, with 2 bases left between them. CDR3 size: 11 residues. Here the CDR3 reads CSVISGNTIYF. The CDR3, as DNA: TGCAGCGTTATCTCTGGAAACACCATATATTTT. The full variable domain, completed using reference TRBV29-1 and TRBJ1-3, is SAVISQKPSRDICQRGTSLTIQCQVDSQVTMMFWYRQQPGQSLTLIATANQGSEATYESGFVIDKFPISRPNLTFSTLTVSNMSPEDSSIYLCSVISGNTIYFGEGSWLTVV.

This clonotype was seen more than once but under ten times. The rearrangement uses TRBV7-2 and TRBJ2-1, with TRBD2 matching 7 bases. J gave up 2 bases and V 1 base, and 5 bases lay outside the gene matches. This CDR3 has 16 amino acids. Germline V gene sequence: CDR1 SGHTA, CDR2 FQGNSA. The CDR3 region is CASSLVLAETYNEQFF. The DNA of the CDR3 is TGTGCCAGCAGCTTAGTCCTAGCGGAGACCTACAATGAGCAGTTCTTC.